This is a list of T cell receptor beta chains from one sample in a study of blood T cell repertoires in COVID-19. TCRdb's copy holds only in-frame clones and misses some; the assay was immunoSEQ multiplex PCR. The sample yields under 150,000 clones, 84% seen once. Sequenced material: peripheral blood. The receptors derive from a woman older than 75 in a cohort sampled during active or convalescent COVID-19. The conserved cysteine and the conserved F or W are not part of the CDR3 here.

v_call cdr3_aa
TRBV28 ASSLRGQGAAKNIQY
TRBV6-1 ASSDSNRGRRETQY
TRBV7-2 ASSLFWGQEYGYT
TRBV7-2 ASSWTSGGGWETQY
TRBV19 ASSISGVAYEQY
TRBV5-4 ASSLSGGVTEAF
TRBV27 ASSRTGGGSNQPQH
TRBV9 ASSAAEGGVSNQPQH
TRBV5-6 ASSLGVGTEAF
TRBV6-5 ASRPDKNYGYT
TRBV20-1 SASSTSPEAF
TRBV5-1 ASSLALRDREVFGQY
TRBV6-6 ASSLRGGNTEAF
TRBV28 ASSYKLAGGPDTQY
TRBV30 AWSVQGTYGYT
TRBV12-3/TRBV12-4 ASSNRDSYGYT
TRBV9 ASSVGFTPAF
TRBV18 ASSSRMGQGTDTQY
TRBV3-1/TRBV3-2 ASSQWAGGDNNEQF
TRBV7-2 ASSLDEDRALGNTIY
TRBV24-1 ATRPGQLYQFYNSPLH
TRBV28 ASSLLSFATNEKLF
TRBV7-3 ASSYDRGPQETQY
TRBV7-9 ASSSRQGMGEKLF
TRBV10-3 AISDSGLAPLSGANVLT
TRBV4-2 ASSQDLASTDTQY